Below are 11 T cell receptor beta chains sequenced from a single sample in a study of T-cell reconstitution after alpha-beta-depleted transplantation in children. Unique molecular identifiers were incorporated when the TCRbeta library was constructed. TCRdb fed the PCR reads into MiXCR, producing one record per CDR3 protein. The sample carries about 540,000 distinct CDR3 sequences, about a quarter recorded once. Sequencing used PBMCs, obtained before TCRalphabeta/CD19-depleted stem cell transplant. The receptors derive from a boy under three years old with Wiskott-Aldrich syndrome, due to receive a stem cell transplant.

This clonotype turned up a few times. The rearrangement joins TRBV5-1 to TRBJ2-1; possibly TRBD2 for D (5 bases). Germline V gives CDR1 SGHRS, CDR2 YFSETQ. The CDR3 sequence is 16 residues long. V gave up 5 bases and J gave up 8 bases, with 23 bases separating them. Here the CDR3 reads CASRPGDALAGDEQFF. CDR3 DNA sequence: TGCGCCAGCAGGCCCGGGGATGCCTTGGCTGGGGATGAGCAGTTCTTC.

The chain has TRBV14 and TRBJ1-1; D remains unclear. V was trimmed by 0 bases and J by 5 bases, leaving 13 bases between them. CDR3 length equals 15 residues. Germline CDR1 is SGHDN and CDR2 is FVKESK. The CDR3 DNA reads TGTGCCAGCAGCCAAGAGGTCATGAGAGGGACTGAAGCTTTCTTT. As protein: CASSQEVMRGTEAFF.

The V call is TRBV20-1, the J call TRBJ1-5; D is undetermined. The germline V gene encodes CDR1 DFQATT and CDR2 SNEGSKA (reference sequence). The length of the CDR3 is 15 residues. Trimming removed 3 bases at V and 3 bases at J, with 15 bases between. Here the CDR3 DNA reads TGCAGTGCTAGTTATCCCGGACGGATCAATCAGCCCCAGCATTTT. It translates to CSASYPGRINQPQHF.

The sample holds a few counts of this clonotype. The V and J genes are TRBV30 and TRBJ2-1; 13 bases map to TRBD2. V trimming: 1 base; J trimming: 8 bases; junction bases outside the gene matches: 5. The CDR3 is made up of 15 amino acids. CDR1 and CDR2 (germline): GTSNPN, SVGIG (reference sequence). The CDR3 sequence: CAWSGGLAGDDEQFF. CDR3 bases: TGTGCCTGGAGTGGAGGACTAGCGGGAGACGATGAGCAGTTCTTC.

This clonotype occurred a few times. The V gene is TRBV10-3, the J gene TRBJ2-1; 8 nucleotides line up with TRBD2. Germline V gene sequence: CDR1 ENHRY, CDR2 SYGVKD. Trimming cost V 4 bases and J 7 bases; bases outside gene matches: 6. There are 14 residues in the CDR3. CDR3 loop: CAISGLAGSNEQFF. CDR3 bases: TGTGCCATCAGTGGCCTAGCGGGTTCTAATGAGCAGTTCTTC.

The chain recombines TRBV6-2 or TRBV6-3 with TRBJ2-1; maybe TRBD2 (7 bases). Germline-derived CDR1 and CDR2 are MNHEY and SVGEGT. This CDR3 is 12 amino acids long. V lost 6 bases and J lost 12, with 15 bases in between. CDR3 region: CASSLDRGAQFF. CDR3 DNA: TGTGCCAGCAGCCTAGACCGGGGGGCGCAGTTCTTC.

V and J are TRBV6-2 or TRBV6-3 and TRBJ2-5, with 7 positions matching TRBD1. This CDR3 is built from 13 residues. V lost 5 bases and J lost 3; bases outside the gene matches: 3. The V gene's germline CDR1 is MNHEY and CDR2 SVGEGT. The CDR3 loop reads CASSGTVEETQYF. Here the CDR3 DNA reads TGTGCCAGCAGTGGGACAGTCGAAGAGACCCAGTACTTC.

The chain employs TRBV29-1 and TRBJ2-1; the match to TRBD2 covers 8 bases. The J segment lost 4 bases and the V segment lost 4 bases, leaving 9 bases of the junction unmatched. The CDR3 has 15 amino acids. The germline gives CDR1 SQVTM, CDR2 ANQGSEA. CDR3 sequence: CSVASPGGPYNEQFF. In DNA form, the CDR3 reads TGCAGCGTTGCGTCGCCGGGAGGGCCTTACAATGAGCAGTTCTTC.

This sequence joins TRBV28 and TRBJ2-7, with D perhaps assigned TRBD1 or TRBD2 (5 bases each). Trimming took 8 bases from V and 4 from J, leaving 15 bases between them. Germline-derived CDR1 and CDR2 are MDHEN and SYDVKM. This CDR3 comprises 13 residues. CDR3 region: CASGVIGAYEQYF. Written as DNA, the CDR3 is TGTGCCAGCGGAGTGATCGGGGCTTACGAGCAGTACTTC.

This clonotype was counted a few times. V and J are TRBV12-3 or TRBV12-4 and TRBJ2-2; no definite D call. Trimming took 3 bases from V and 3 from J, leaving 5 bases between them. This CDR3 is built from 13 residues. CDR3: CASSLSYTGELFF. The CDR3 region has the DNA TGTGCCAGCAGTTTGTCATACACCGGGGAGCTGTTTTTT.

This clonotype was found a few times. This chain joins TRBV20-1 and TRBJ2-3, with 9 bases matching TRBD2. Germline values: CDR1 DFQATT, CDR2 SNEGSKA (reference sequence). The V segment lost 6 bases and the J segment 7 bases; nucleotides outside the gene matches: 14. The CDR3 contains 15 residues. The CDR3 bases are TGCAGTGCGCCTGGCGAGCGGGAGGTCCGGAATACGCAGTATTTT. It encodes CSAPGEREVRNTQYF.